The 28 T cell receptor beta chains presented below share a single source sample, sequenced in a study of blood T cell repertoires in COVID-19. Produced via immunoSEQ multiplex PCR; TCRdb's table is partial and in-frame only. The sample consists of around 320,000 clones, 90% of them appearing once. The sample was PBMCs or T cells enriched from blood (not recorded which). Source of these receptors: a woman younger than 30 with acute COVID-19.

This clone has only a few counts. In nucleotides, the CDR3 is TGCAGCGTACCCAACGGTGAGGAGGCCTATGGCTACACCTTC. Protein sequence: CSVPNGEEAYGYTF. This chain links TRBV29-1 with TRBJ1-2, with D unclear. Trimming left V 6 bases short and J 4 bases short, with 18 bases between. This CDR3 spans 14 amino acids. The germline CDR1 and CDR2 sequences are SQVTM and ANQGSEA.

The chain combines TRBV9 with TRBJ2-5, with TRBD1 matching over 9 bases. Germline assignment: CDR1 SGDLS and CDR2 YYNGEE. With V trimmed by 7 bases and J by 4 bases, 8 bases remained unmatched. CDR3 length: 14 amino acids. The CDR3 DNA reads as TGTGCCAGCTCCGGACAGGGGATTCGAGAGACCCAGTACTTC. The encoded protein is CASSGQGIRETQYF.

The CDR3 spells CAIRDTPRDTEAFF. In DNA form, the CDR3 reads TGTGCCATCCGGGACACCCCGAGGGACACTGAAGCTTTCTTT. The J gene is TRBJ1-1, the V gene TRBV10-3, with D tentatively TRBD1 (6 bases). With 8 bases removed from V and 3 bases from J, the gap between germline ends came to 16 bases. The germline CDR1 and CDR2 sequences are ENHRY and SYGVKD. This CDR3 is 14 amino acids long.

The J gene is TRBJ1-3, the V gene TRBV28; TRBD1 agrees at 7 bases. The CDR3 is 16 residues long. The J segment lost 1 base and the V segment lost 2 bases, leaving 5 bases of the junction unmatched. CDR1 MDHEN and CDR2 SYDVKM come from the germline V gene. This chain's CDR3 is CASSLQGGGSGNTIYF. Written as DNA, the CDR3 is TGTGCCAGCAGTTTACAGGGGGGAGGTTCTGGAAACACCATATATTTT.

The chain combines TRBV2 with TRBJ2-3; 14 bases line up with TRBD2. J gave up 6 bases and V 4 bases, and 9 bases lay outside the gene matches. The CDR3 sequence is 17 residues long. Germline CDR1 reads SNHLY; CDR2 reads FYNNEI. In DNA form, the CDR3 reads TGTGCCAGCAGTGCCTGGGGACTAGCGGGAGTAACCGATACGCAGTATTTT. It translates to CASSAWGLAGVTDTQYF.

The J gene is TRBJ2-5, the V gene TRBV28; TRBD2 agrees at 10 bases. This CDR3 spans 16 amino acids. V was clipped by 1 base and J by 5 bases; unmatched bases: 7. Looked up from germline, CDR1 is MDHEN and CDR2 is SYDVKM. The CDR3 spells CASSLSASGSGETQYF. The CDR3 DNA follows: TGTGCCAGCAGTTTATCGGCTAGCGGGAGCGGTGAGACCCAGTACTTC.

The CDR3 DNA is TGTGCCAGCACCGCGGCCAGGGAGGTCACTGAAGCTTTCTTT. Protein: CASTAAREVTEAFF. V usage is TRBV28 and J usage is TRBJ1-1, with D possibly TRBD1 on 5 matching bases. The CDR3 runs 14 residues. V lost 7 bases, J lost 4 bases, and 16 bases lay in between. The germline V gene encodes CDR1 MDHEN and CDR2 SYDVKM. Based on the CDR3 plus reference TRBV28 and TRBJ1-1, the full variable domain is DVKVTQSSRYLVKRTGEKVFLECVQDMDHENMFWYRQDPGLGLRLIYFSYDVKMKEKGDIPEGYSVSREKKERFSLILESASTNQTSMYLCASTAAREVTEAFFGQGTRLTVV.

The chain couples TRBV6-5 to TRBJ2-7; 9 nucleotides match TRBD1. This CDR3 spans 14 amino acids. V gave up 2 bases and J gave up 7 bases; unmatched junction bases: 6. Germline V CDR1 and CDR2: MNHEY, SVGAGI. As DNA, the CDR3 is TGTGCCAGCAGTTACGAGACAGGGGGAGGGGAGCAGTACTTC. Its protein is CASSYETGGGEQYF.

The rearrangement links TRBV7-9 to TRBJ1-1; the match to TRBD1 covers 7 bases. Germline trimming cut 4 bases from V and 5 bases from J; bases unmatched to any gene: 7. Germline V gene data show CDR1 as SEHNR and CDR2 as FQNEAQ (reference sequence). The CDR3 runs to 14 residues. This CDR3 is CASSSEDRYTEAFF. The DNA of the CDR3 is TGTGCCAGCAGCTCCGAGGACAGGTATACTGAAGCTTTCTTT. The whole variable domain, remainder taken from reference TRBV7-9 and TRBJ1-1, is DTGVSQNPRHKITKRGQNVTFRCDPISEHNRLYWYRQTLGQGPEFLTYFQNEAQLEKSRLLSDRFSAERPKGSFSTLEIQRTEQGDSAMYLCASSSEDRYTEAFFGQGTRLTVV.

V usage is TRBV27 and J usage is TRBJ2-2; D perhaps matches TRBD2 (5 bases). Deletions cut 7 bases from V and 2 bases from J, with 14 bases between. Germline lookup yields CDR1 MNHEY and CDR2 SMNVEV (reference sequence). This CDR3 region has 15 residues. The CDR3 spells CASTSRDLNTGELFF. The DNA of the CDR3 is TGTGCCAGCACTTCCCGGGATTTAAACACCGGGGAGCTGTTTTTT.

This chain links TRBV5-1 with TRBJ2-1, with 9 bases that match TRBD1. CDR1 and CDR2 from the germline V gene are SGHRS and YFSETQ. Trimming took 3 bases from V and 5 from J; bases not matched to a gene: 6. There are 15 residues in the CDR3. CDR3 DNA sequence: TGCGCCAGCAGCTCTGGGTGGACAGGGGACAATGAGCAGTTCTTC. This gives the protein CASSSGWTGDNEQFF.

The rearrangement uses TRBV18 and TRBJ2-3, with D possibly matching TRBD2 (6 bases). Germline V gene lookup returns CDR1 KGHSH and CDR2 LQKENI. The CDR3 contains 16 residues. Trimming removed 3 bases at V and 0 bases at J, with 13 bases between. The CDR3 spells CASSPTDGTSTDTQYF. The CDR3 region has the DNA TGTGCCAGCTCACCGACGGACGGGACTAGCACAGATACGCAGTATTTT.

The gene calls are TRBV27 and TRBJ1-5, with D possibly TRBD1 on 5 matching bases. The CDR3 contains 14 residues. Germline CDR1 MNHEY, CDR2 SMNVEV (reference sequence). V was cut by 4 bases and J by 4 bases, with 11 bases left in between. The CDR3 reads CASSSPDRNQPQHF. As DNA, the CDR3 is TGTGCCAGCAGTTCCCCCGACAGAAATCAGCCCCAGCATTTT.

The chain is built from TRBV15 and TRBJ2-7; TRBD1 aligns across 10 bases. The V gene's germline CDR1 is LNHNV and CDR2 YYDKDF (reference sequence). The CDR3 sequence is 15 residues long. After removal of 3 bases from V and 5 bases from J, the junction contained 7 bases not matched to a gene. In DNA, the CDR3 is TGTGCCACCAGCAGTCGGGACAGGGGAACCCACGAGCAGTACTTC. Its translation: CATSSRDRGTHEQYF.

The rearrangement links TRBV24-1 to TRBJ2-7, with a tentative D call TRBD1 (6 bases). Germline CDR1 reads KGHDR; CDR2 reads SFDVKD. The CDR3 length is 12 residues. V dropped 4 bases and J dropped 5 bases, with 8 bases sitting between them. Here the CDR3 DNA reads TGTGCCACCAGTGACCCAGGGGACGAGCAGTACTTC. Translating it yields CATSDPGDEQYF.

The V gene is TRBV9, the J gene TRBJ1-4; D is ambiguous. This CDR3 contains 16 residues. Germline V gene sequence: CDR1 SGDLS, CDR2 YYNGEE. V lost 3 bases and J lost 7, with 19 bases in between. CDR3 DNA sequence: TGTGCCAGCAGCGCCACCCCGCGCGAAACGGGTGAAAAACTGTTTTTT. It encodes CASSATPRETGEKLFF.

The chain carries TRBV28 and TRBJ1-4; 7 positions match TRBD1. J gave up 10 bases and V 4 bases, and 15 bases lay outside the gene matches. The CDR3 totals 16 residues. Germline assignment: CDR1 MDHEN and CDR2 SYDVKM. DNA of the CDR3: TGTGCCAGCAGTTCCACAAACAGGGGCGGGCGAGGAAAACTGTTTTTT. Its protein product is CASSSTNRGGRGKLFF.

The chain carries TRBV28 and TRBJ1-1; weak D call: TRBD1 (5 bases). The V end was cut by 2 bases, the J end by 4 bases, with 14 bases between. Per germline, CDR1 MDHEN and CDR2 SYDVKM. This CDR3 is built from 15 residues. The CDR3 nucleotides are TGTGCCAGCAGTTTACGGGGGAGGGGTACCACTGAAGCTTTCTTT. Encoded protein: CASSLRGRGTTEAFF.

The V and J genes are TRBV5-1 and TRBJ2-1, with D hard to call. CDR1 and CDR2 from the germline V gene are SGHRS and YFSETQ. This CDR3 region has 14 residues. Between the trimmed V and J ends, which lost 0 bases and 3 bases, there was a span of 7 bases. The CDR3 sequence is CASSLVAVYNEQFF. The CDR3 coding sequence is TGCGCCAGCAGCTTGGTGGCAGTCTACAATGAGCAGTTCTTC.

The CDR3 is CASSGGLVEQFF. CDR3 DNA sequence: TGTGCCAGCAGTGGGGGACTCGTTGAGCAGTTCTTC. The J gene is TRBJ2-1, the V gene TRBV5-6; D is perhaps TRBD2 (6 bases). Per germline, CDR1 SGHDT and CDR2 YYEEEE. The length of the CDR3 is 12 residues. Trimming cost V 5 bases and J 9 bases, with 12 bases left between them.

V usage is TRBV6-5 and J usage is TRBJ2-1, with 8 bases fitting TRBD1. Germline CDR1 reads MNHEY; CDR2 reads SVGAGI. V lost 1 base and J lost 10; bases outside the gene matches: 6. The CDR3 extends over 14 amino acids. The CDR3 here is CASSYYAGGYEQFF. CDR3 DNA sequence: TGTGCCAGCAGTTACTACGCAGGGGGCTACGAGCAGTTCTTC.

The chain couples TRBV7-8 to TRBJ2-5; a possible D gene is TRBD1 (5 bases). Germline CDR1 SGHVS, CDR2 FQNEAQ. This CDR3 contains 15 residues. V lost 3 bases and J lost 0, with 11 bases in between. CDR3 amino acids: CASSFTRTNQETQYF. In DNA, the CDR3 is TGTGCCAGCAGCTTCACTCGGACAAACCAAGAGACCCAGTACTTC.

The chain recombines TRBV12-3 or TRBV12-4 with TRBJ1-1; TRBD1 aligns across 8 bases. The CDR3 spans 13 residues. V trimming: 8 bases; J trimming: 1 base; junction bases outside the gene matches: 3. The CDR3 DNA reads TGTGCCAGCCTCGACAGGGGGAACACTGAAGCTTTCTTT. This encodes CASLDRGNTEAFF.

This clone was counted between two and nine times. The chain combines TRBV7-3 with TRBJ1-5, with TRBD1 matching 8 bases. Germline lookup yields CDR1 SGHTA and CDR2 FQGTGA. The CDR3 has 17 residues. V trimming: 4 bases; J trimming: 5 bases; junction bases outside the gene matches: 13. For the CDR3, the DNA is TGTGCCAGCAGCTCAGATTTGGACAGGGCGATTCATCAGCCCCAGCATTTT. Translating it yields CASSSDLDRAIHQPQHF.

This clone was found once. This chain links TRBV28 with TRBJ1-4; the match to TRBD1 covers 9 bases. V shed 5 bases, J shed 7 bases, and the junction held 8 bases outside the gene matches. The CDR3 is made up of 15 amino acids. Looked up from germline, CDR1 is MDHEN and CDR2 is SYDVKM. CDR3 sequence (DNA): TGTGCCAGCAGTCCCCACACAGGGGGCAGTGAAAAACTGTTTTTT. Amino acid sequence: CASSPHTGGSEKLFF. The whole variable domain, remainder taken from reference TRBV28 and TRBJ1-4, is DVKVTQSSRYLVKRTGEKVFLECVQDMDHENMFWYRQDPGLGLRLIYFSYDVKMKEKGDIPEGYSVSREKKERFSLILESASTNQTSMYLCASSPHTGGSEKLFFGSGTQLSVL.

The V call is TRBV14, the J call TRBJ2-7, with 8 bases matching TRBD1. Looked up from germline, CDR1 is SGHDN and CDR2 is FVKESK. This CDR3 is built from 13 residues. Germline trimming cut 2 bases from V and 6 bases from J; bases unmatched to any gene: 3. In DNA form, the CDR3 reads TGTGCCAGCAGCCAATTCACAGGGGGCGAGCAGTACTTC. It is translated as CASSQFTGGEQYF.

The V and J genes are TRBV2 and TRBJ2-1; possible D gene TRBD2, 5 bases. Trimming removed 6 bases at V and 0 bases at J, with 9 bases between. The CDR3 length is 14 residues. Germline V gives CDR1 SNHLY, CDR2 FYNNEI. The CDR3 coding sequence is TGTGCCAGCAGGGCTGGGAGCTCCTACAATGAGCAGTTCTTC. Protein product: CASRAGSSYNEQFF. The whole variable domain, remainder taken from reference TRBV2 and TRBJ2-1, is EPEVTQTPSHQVTQMGQEVILRCVPISNHLYFYWYRQILGQKVEFLVSFYNNEISEKSEIFDDQFSVERPDGSNFTLKIRSTKLEDSAMYFCASRAGSSYNEQFFGPGTRLTVL.

This rearrangement joins TRBV7-9 to TRBJ2-7, with D maybe TRBD2 (5 bases). The CDR3 sequence is 14 residues long. Germline CDR1 SEHNR, CDR2 FQNEAQ (reference sequence). The V and J ends lost 4 bases and 6 bases respectively, with 16 bases between them. The CDR3 loop reads CASSSRTGGSEQYF. CDR3 coding DNA: TGTGCCAGCAGCTCTAGGACTGGCGGAAGCGAGCAGTACTTC.